The T cell receptor (beta chain) described here comes from a study of T cell responses to AZD1222 COVID-19 vaccine. Study-level information: Pooling of second doses given at about 4 or about 12 weeks was done.

The CDR3 length is 16 residues. J gave up 2 bases and V 4 bases, and 9 bases lay outside the gene matches. In germline, CDR1 is SNHLY, CDR2 FYNNEI. Clones were read by immunoSEQ multiplex PCR, and TCRdb kept only the in-frame ones, dropping some. The table shows some 92,000 clones, with 91% occurring only once. General study findings and limits: Sampling that yielded the repertoires occurred only after the peak T cell response. Two AZD1222 administrations were followed by greater Spike-specific TCR breadth and depth. Just a handful of people given AZD1222 tested seropositive at baseline.

Comment on this clone: Antigen: not known.

This sequence originates from an adult in good health. V usage is TRBV2 and J usage is TRBJ2-5; the match to TRBD2 covers 8 bases. Source: peripheral blood, taken on day 0 of AZD1222 vaccination. The CDR3 coding sequence is TGTGCCAGCAGTGTGACACTAGCGGATTTACAAGAGACCCAGTACTTC. Protein: CASSVTLADLQETQYF.